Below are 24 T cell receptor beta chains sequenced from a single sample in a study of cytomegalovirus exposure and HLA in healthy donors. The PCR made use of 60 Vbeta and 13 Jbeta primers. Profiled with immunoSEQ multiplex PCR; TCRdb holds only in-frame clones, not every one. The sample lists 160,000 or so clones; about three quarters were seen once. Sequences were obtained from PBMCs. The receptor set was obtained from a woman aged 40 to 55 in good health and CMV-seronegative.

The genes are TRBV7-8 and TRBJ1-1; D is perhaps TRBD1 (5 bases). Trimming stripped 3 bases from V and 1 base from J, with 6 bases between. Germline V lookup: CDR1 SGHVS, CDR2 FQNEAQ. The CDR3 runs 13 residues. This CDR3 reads CASSFTGNTEAFF. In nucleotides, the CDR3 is TGTGCCAGCAGCTTTACAGGGAACACTGAAGCTTTCTTT.

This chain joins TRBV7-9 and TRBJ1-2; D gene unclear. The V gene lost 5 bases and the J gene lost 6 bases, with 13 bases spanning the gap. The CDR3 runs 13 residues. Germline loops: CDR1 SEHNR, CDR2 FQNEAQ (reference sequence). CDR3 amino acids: CASSIGVTDGYTF. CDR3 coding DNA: TGTGCCAGCAGCATCGGGGTGACGGATGGCTACACCTTC.

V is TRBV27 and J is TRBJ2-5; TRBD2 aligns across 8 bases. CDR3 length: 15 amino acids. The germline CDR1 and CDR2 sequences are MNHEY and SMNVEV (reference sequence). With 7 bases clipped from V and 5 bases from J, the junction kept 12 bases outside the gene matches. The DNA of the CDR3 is TGTGCCAGCAATGAAGGGGCGGGGGGCGACGAGACCCAGTACTTC. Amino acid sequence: CASNEGAGGDETQYF.

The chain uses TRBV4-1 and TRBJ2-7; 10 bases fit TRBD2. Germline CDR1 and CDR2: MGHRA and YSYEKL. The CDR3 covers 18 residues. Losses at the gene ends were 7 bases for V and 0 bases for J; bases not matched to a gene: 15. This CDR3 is CASIKSRSGGVSSYEQYF. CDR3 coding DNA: TGCGCCAGCATCAAGAGTCGCAGCGGGGGGGTTAGCTCCTACGAGCAGTACTTC.

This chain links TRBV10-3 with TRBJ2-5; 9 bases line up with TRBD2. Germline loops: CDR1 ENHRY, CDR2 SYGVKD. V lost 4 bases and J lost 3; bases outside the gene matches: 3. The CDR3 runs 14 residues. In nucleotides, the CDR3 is TGTGCCATCAGTGGCGGGGGGGGGAAAGAGACCCAGTACTTC. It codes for CAISGGGGKETQYF.

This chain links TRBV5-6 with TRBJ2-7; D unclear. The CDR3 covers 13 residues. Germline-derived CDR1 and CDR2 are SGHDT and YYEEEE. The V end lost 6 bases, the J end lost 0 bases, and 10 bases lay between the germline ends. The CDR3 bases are TGTGCCAGCACGGCCGGCGGCTCCTACGAGCAGTACTTC. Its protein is CASTAGGSYEQYF.

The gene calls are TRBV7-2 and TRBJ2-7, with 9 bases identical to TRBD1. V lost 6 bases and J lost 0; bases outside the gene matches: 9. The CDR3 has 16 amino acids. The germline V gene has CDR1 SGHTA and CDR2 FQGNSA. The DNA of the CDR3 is TGTGCCAGCAGGCGAAGGACAGGGGAGAGCTCCTACGAGCAGTACTTC. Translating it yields CASRRRTGESSYEQYF.

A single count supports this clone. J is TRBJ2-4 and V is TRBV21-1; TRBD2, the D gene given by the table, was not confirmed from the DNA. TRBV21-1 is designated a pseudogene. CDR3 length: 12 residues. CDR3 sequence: CASSKVGSPGYF. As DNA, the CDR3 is TGTGCCAGCAGCAAAGTTGGGAGTCCGGGGTACTTC.

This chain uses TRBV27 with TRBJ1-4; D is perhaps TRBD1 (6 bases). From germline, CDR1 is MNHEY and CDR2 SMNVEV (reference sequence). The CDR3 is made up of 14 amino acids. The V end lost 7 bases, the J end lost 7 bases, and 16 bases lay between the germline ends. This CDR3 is CASTTWGGGEKLFF. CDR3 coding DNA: TGTGCCAGCACCACGTGGGGGGGCGGTGAAAAACTGTTTTTT.

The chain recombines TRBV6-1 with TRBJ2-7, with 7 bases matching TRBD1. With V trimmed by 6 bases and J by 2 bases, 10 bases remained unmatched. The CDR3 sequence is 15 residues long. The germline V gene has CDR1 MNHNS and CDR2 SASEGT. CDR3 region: CASSPTGAVPYEQYF. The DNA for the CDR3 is TGTGCCAGCAGCCCAACAGGGGCGGTACCCTACGAGCAGTACTTC.

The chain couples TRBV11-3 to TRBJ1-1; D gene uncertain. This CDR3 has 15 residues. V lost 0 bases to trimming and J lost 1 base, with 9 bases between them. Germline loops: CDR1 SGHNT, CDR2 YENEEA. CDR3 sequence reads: CASSLESHRNTEAFF. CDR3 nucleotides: TGTGCCAGCAGCTTAGAATCACATCGGAACACTGAAGCTTTCTTT.

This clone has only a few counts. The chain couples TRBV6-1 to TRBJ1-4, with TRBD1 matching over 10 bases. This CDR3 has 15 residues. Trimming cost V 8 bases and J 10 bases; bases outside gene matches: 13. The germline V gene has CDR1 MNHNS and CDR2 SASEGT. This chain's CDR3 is CASRRAGTGDRKLFF. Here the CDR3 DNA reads TGTGCCAGCCGAAGGGCCGGGACAGGGGACCGAAAACTGTTTTTT.

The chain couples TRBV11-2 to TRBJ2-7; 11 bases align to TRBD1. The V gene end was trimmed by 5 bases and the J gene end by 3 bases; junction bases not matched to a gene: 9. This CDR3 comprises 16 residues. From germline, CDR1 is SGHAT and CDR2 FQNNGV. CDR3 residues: CASSVVGGTGGYEQYF. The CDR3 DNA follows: TGTGCCAGCAGCGTAGTCGGAGGGACAGGGGGCTACGAGCAGTACTTC.

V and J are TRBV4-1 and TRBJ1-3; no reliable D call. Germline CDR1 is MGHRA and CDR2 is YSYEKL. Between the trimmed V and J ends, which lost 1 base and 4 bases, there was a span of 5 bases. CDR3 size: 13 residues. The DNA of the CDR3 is TGCGCCAGCAGCCAAGGTACAGGAAACACCATATATTTT. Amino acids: CASSQGTGNTIYF.

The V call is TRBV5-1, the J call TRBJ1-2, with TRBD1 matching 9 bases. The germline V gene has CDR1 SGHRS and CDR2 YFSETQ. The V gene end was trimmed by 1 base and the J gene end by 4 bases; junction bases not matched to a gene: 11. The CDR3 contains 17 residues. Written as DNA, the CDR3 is TGCGCCAGCAGCTTGTTAGACTCACAGGGGGCAAGCTATGGCTACACCTTC. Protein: CASSLLDSQGASYGYTF.

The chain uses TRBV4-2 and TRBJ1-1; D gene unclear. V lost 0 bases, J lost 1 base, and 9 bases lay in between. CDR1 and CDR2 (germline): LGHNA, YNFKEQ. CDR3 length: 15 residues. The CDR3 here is CASSQEVRKNTEAFF. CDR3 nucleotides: TGTGCCAGCAGCCAAGAGGTCAGAAAGAACACTGAAGCTTTCTTT.

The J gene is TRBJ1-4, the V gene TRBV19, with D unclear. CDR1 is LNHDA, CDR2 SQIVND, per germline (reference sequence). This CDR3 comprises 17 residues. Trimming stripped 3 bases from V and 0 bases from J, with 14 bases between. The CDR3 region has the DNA TGTGCCAGTAGTATTCAACAGATAGTTGCAACTAATGAAAAACTGTTTTTT. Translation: CASSIQQIVATNEKLFF.

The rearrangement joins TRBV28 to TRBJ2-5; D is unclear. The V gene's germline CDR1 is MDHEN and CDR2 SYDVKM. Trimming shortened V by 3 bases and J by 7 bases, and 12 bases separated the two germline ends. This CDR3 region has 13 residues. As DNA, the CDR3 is TGTGCCAGCAGTTTTCCTAGTTTTGGGACCCAGTACTTC. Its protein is CASSFPSFGTQYF.

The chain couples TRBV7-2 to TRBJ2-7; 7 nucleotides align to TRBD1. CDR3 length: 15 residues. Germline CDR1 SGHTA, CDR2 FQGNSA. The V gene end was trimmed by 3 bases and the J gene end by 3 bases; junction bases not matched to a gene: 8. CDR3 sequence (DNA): TGTGCCAGCAGCTTTGGGGACAGCGGCAACTACGAGCAGTACTTC. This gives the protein CASSFGDSGNYEQYF. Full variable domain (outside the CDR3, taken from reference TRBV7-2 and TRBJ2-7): GAGVSQSPSNKVTEKGKDVELRCDPISGHTALYWYRQSLGQGLEFLIYFQGNSAPDKSGLPSDRFSAERTGGSVSTLTIQRTQQEDSAVYLCASSFGDSGNYEQYFGPGTRLTVT.

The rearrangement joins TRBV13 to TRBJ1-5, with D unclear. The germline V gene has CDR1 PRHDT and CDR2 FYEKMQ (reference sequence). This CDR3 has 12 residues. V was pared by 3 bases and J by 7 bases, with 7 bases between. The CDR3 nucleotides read TGTGCCAGCAGCTTTAGCGGCCAGCCCCAGCATTTT. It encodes CASSFSGQPQHF.

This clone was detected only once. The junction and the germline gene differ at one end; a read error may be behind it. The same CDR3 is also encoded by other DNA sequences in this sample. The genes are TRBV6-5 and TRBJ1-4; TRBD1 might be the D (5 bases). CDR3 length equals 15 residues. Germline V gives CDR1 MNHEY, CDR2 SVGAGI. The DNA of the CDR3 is TGTGCCAGCAGTAGGCTAAGGGGATCGTTTGAAAAGCTGTTTTTT. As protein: CASSRLRGSFEKLFF.

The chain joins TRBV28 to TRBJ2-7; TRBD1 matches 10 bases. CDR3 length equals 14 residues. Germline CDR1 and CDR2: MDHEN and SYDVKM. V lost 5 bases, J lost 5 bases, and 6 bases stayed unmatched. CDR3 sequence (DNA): TGTGCCAGCAGTATGACAGGGGGCGGACACGAGCAGTACTTC. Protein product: CASSMTGGGHEQYF.

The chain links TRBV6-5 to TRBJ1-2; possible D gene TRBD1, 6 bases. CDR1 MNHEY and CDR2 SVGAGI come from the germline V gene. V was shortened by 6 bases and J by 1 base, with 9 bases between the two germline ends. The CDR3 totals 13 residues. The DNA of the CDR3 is TGTGCCAGCAGGGACAGCCGTAACTATGGCTACACCTTC. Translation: CASRDSRNYGYTF.

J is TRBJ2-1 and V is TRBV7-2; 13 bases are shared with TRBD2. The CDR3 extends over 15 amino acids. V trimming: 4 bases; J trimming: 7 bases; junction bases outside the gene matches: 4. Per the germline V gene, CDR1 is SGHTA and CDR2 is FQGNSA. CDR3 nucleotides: TGTGCCAGCAGCTCGCGGACTAGCGGGGGTAATGAGCAGTTCTTC. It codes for CASSSRTSGGNEQFF.